The 6 T cell receptor beta chains below come from one sample, sequenced in a study of cytomegalovirus exposure and HLA in healthy donors. This PCR relied on a set of 60 Vbeta primers and 13 Jbeta primers. The assay was immunoSEQ multiplex PCR, and TCRdb's table has in-frame clones only and misses some. The table lists some 150,000 clones, over 60% of them singletons. Sequencing was done on a sample of PBMCs. The receptor set was obtained from a male donor in good health and CMV-seronegative.

V gene TRBV7-2 combines with J gene TRBJ2-1; tentative D call: TRBD1 (6 bases). Looked up from germline, CDR1 is SGHTA and CDR2 is FQGNSA. This CDR3 is built from 14 residues. The ends were cut back, 3 bases at V and 2 bases at J, with 8 bases in the middle. CDR3 in amino acids: CASSFRDTYNEQFF. Written as DNA, the CDR3 is TGTGCCAGCAGCTTCAGGGACACCTACAATGAGCAGTTCTTC.

This chain joins TRBV19 and TRBJ1-2, with 9 bases lining up with TRBD1. Germline V gives CDR1 LNHDA, CDR2 SQIVND (reference sequence). V was clipped by 4 bases and J by 4 bases; unmatched bases: 4. The CDR3 is 14 residues long. The DNA of the CDR3 is TGTGCCAGTAGTAGAGGGACAGGGATCTATGGCTACACCTTC. It specifies CASSRGTGIYGYTF.

V is TRBV9 and J is TRBJ2-7; 7 bases match TRBD1. V gave up 3 bases and J gave up 4 bases; unmatched junction bases: 10. Per germline, CDR1 SGDLS and CDR2 YYNGEE. The CDR3 totals 15 residues. The DNA of the CDR3 is TGTGCCAGCAGCGCGACCGGGACAGCGACTTACGAGCAGTACTTC. Protein: CASSATGTATYEQYF.

This chain links TRBV11-2 with TRBJ1-2; D remains unclear. V was trimmed by 0 bases and J by 3 bases, leaving 5 bases between them. The CDR3 sequence is 13 residues long. The germline gives CDR1 SGHAT, CDR2 FQNNGV. For the CDR3, the DNA is TGTGCCAGCAGCTTAGATCTTGACTATGGCTACACCTTC. It specifies CASSLDLDYGYTF. The full variable domain, rest sourced from reference TRBV11-2 and TRBJ1-2, is EAGVAQSPRYKIIEKRQSVAFWCNPISGHATLYWYQQILGQGPKLLIQFQNNGVVDDSQLPKDRFSAERLKGVDSTLKIQPAKLEDSAVYLCASSLDLDYGYTFGSGTRLTVV.

This clone was recorded only once. V gene TRBV11-2 combines with J gene TRBJ1-5, with D possibly TRBD1 on 6 matching bases. The germline CDR1 and CDR2 sequences are SGHAT and FQNNGV. The CDR3 is 15 residues long. Trimming cost V 2 bases and J 5 bases, with 13 bases left between them. DNA for the CDR3: TGTGCCAGCAGCTTAAGCGGGGGGGCATATCAGCCCCAGCATTTT. It is translated as CASSLSGGAYQPQHF.

The V call is TRBV29-1, the J call TRBJ2-1, with TRBD2 matching 8 bases. The V gene end was trimmed by 5 bases and the J gene end by 3 bases; junction bases not matched to a gene: 9. Germline lookup yields CDR1 SQVTM and CDR2 ANQGSEA. The CDR3 spans 15 residues. CDR3: CSVRVAGSIYNEQFF. CDR3 nucleotide sequence: TGCAGCGTTAGGGTAGCGGGATCGATCTACAATGAGCAGTTCTTC.